These 17 T cell receptor beta chains came from one sample sequenced in a study of beta chain features in type 1 diabetes. The whole isolated RNA underwent reverse transcription, so sequencing captured expressed TCRB transcripts. Some clones are missing from TCRdb's copy, which holds only in-frame ones; the method was immunoSEQ multiplex PCR. This table has around 200,000 clones, 13% appearing once. Source material: central memory CD4+ T cells from blood. Source of these receptors: a woman younger than 30 in good health.

The sample holds a few counts of this clone. V and J are TRBV29-1 and TRBJ2-3; 8 bases match TRBD1. The V gene's germline CDR1 is SQVTM and CDR2 ANQGSEA. The CDR3 runs 15 residues. With 5 bases clipped from V and 3 bases from J, the junction kept 10 bases outside the gene matches. CDR3 nucleotides: TGCAGCGTTACCCCCTCAGGGACAGGAACAGATACGCAGTATTTT. This gives the protein CSVTPSGTGTDTQYF.

This chain joins TRBV29-1 and TRBJ1-2; D is unclear. The length of the CDR3 is 11 residues. V shed 6 bases and J shed 8 bases, with 13 bases lying between them. Germline V CDR1 and CDR2: SQVTM, ANQGSEA. The CDR3 coding sequence is TGCAGCGTAGGCGGGGTGGGCGGCTACACCTTC. Encoded protein: CSVGGVGGYTF. Full variable domain (outside the CDR3, taken from reference TRBV29-1 and TRBJ1-2): SAVISQKPSRDICQRGTSLTIQCQVDSQVTMMFWYRQQPGQSLTLIATANQGSEATYESGFVIDKFPISRPNLTFSTLTVSNMSPEDSSIYLCSVGGVGGYTFGSGTRLTVV.

V is TRBV7-9 and J is TRBJ2-5; 8 bases are a match to TRBD1. The CDR3 totals 16 residues. Germline V gene data show CDR1 as SEHNR and CDR2 as FQNEAQ (reference sequence). J was trimmed by 4 bases and V by 1 base; bases with no gene match: 8. The chain's CDR3 is CASSLGGQVVAETQYF. The CDR3 nucleotides are TGTGCCAGCAGCTTAGGGGGACAGGTGGTGGCAGAGACCCAGTACTTC.

This clone was seen more than once but under ten times. DNA for the CDR3: TGTGCCACCAGCAGAGTTCTAGCCCAAGAGACCCAGTACTTC. Protein sequence: CATSRVLAQETQYF. The genes are TRBV15 and TRBJ2-5; a possible D gene is TRBD2 (5 bases). V lost 1 base and J lost 1, with 7 bases in between. This CDR3 spans 14 amino acids. Germline V gives CDR1 LNHNV, CDR2 YYDKDF (reference sequence).

The V and J genes are TRBV19 and TRBJ1-2, with 7 bases that match TRBD1. The CDR3 is 15 amino acids. With V trimmed by 8 bases and J by 1 base, 10 bases remained unmatched. Germline CDR1 and CDR2: LNHDA and SQIVND (reference sequence). The CDR3 here is CASQFRQGNNYGYTF. DNA of the CDR3: TGTGCCAGTCAGTTTCGACAGGGAAATAACTATGGCTACACCTTC.

The V gene is TRBV7-9, the J gene TRBJ2-3, with 10 bases identical to TRBD2. The CDR3 loop spans 16 amino acids. V was clipped by 5 bases and J by 1 base; unmatched bases: 6. CDR1 is SEHNR, CDR2 FQNEAQ, per germline (reference sequence). In DNA, the CDR3 is TGTGCCAGCAGCCTTCGACTAGCGGGCCGCACAGATACGCAGTATTTT. Translated: CASSLRLAGRTDTQYF.

This clone has ten or more counts. Other nucleotide sequences from this sample produce the same CDR3. The V call is TRBV13, the J call TRBJ1-2; 7 bases fit TRBD1. The V gene end was trimmed by 5 bases and the J gene end by 4 bases; junction bases not matched to a gene: 4. The CDR3 has 13 residues. Germline CDR1 is PRHDT and CDR2 is FYEKMQ (reference sequence). As DNA, the CDR3 is TGTGCCAGCAGCCGGGACAGCTTCTATGGCTACACCTTC. This encodes CASSRDSFYGYTF.

This clone was seen only a few times. This rearrangement joins TRBV29-1 to TRBJ2-2; tentative D call: TRBD2 (6 bases). Germline values: CDR1 SQVTM, CDR2 ANQGSEA. This CDR3 is 16 amino acids long. V lost 6 bases and J 1 base, leaving 18 bases between the germline ends. The CDR3 here is CSVPGTGRKNTGELFF. The DNA for the CDR3 is TGCAGCGTCCCCGGGACTGGAAGGAAGAACACCGGGGAGCTGTTTTTT.

The sample holds one count of this clone. The rearrangement links TRBV27 to TRBJ1-1; 7 nucleotides line up with TRBD1. CDR1 is MNHEY and CDR2 is SMNVEV in the germline V gene (reference sequence). This CDR3 is 15 amino acids long. Trimming at V came to 3 bases and at J to 3 bases, leaving 7 bases not matched to a gene. The CDR3 loop reads CASSFTRQGYTEAFF. The DNA for the CDR3 is TGTGCCAGCAGTTTTACGAGACAGGGATACACTGAAGCTTTCTTT.

This clone has only a few counts. The chain combines TRBV4-3 with TRBJ1-2; a possible D gene is TRBD1 (5 bases). Germline loops: CDR1 LGHNA, CDR2 YSLEER. This CDR3 is 19 amino acids long. Trimming cost V 2 bases and J 3 bases, with 25 bases left between them. Here the CDR3 reads CASSQKTPTWGGVDYGYTF. The DNA of the CDR3 is TGCGCCAGCAGCCAAAAAACCCCAACTTGGGGAGGGGTCGACTATGGCTACACCTTC.

The rearrangement joins TRBV11-2 to TRBJ1-5; D is possibly TRBD1 (5 bases). The CDR3 runs 15 residues. Germline CDR1 is SGHAT and CDR2 is FQNNGV. V shed 5 bases and J shed 9 bases, with 20 bases lying between them. The CDR3 DNA reads as TGTGCCAGCAGCATCTCGGACACGGTGAGATGGCCCCAGCATTTT. This gives the protein CASSISDTVRWPQHF.

The chain is built from TRBV5-1 and TRBJ2-7; D is ambiguous. The germline CDR1 and CDR2 sequences are SGHRS and YFSETQ. The CDR3 loop spans 13 amino acids. Trimming pared 4 bases from V and 0 bases from J, leaving 8 bases between. CDR3 region: CASSPQNSYEQYF. The DNA of the CDR3 is TGCGCCAGCAGCCCTCAGAACTCCTACGAGCAGTACTTC.

This clone appeared a few times. The chain links TRBV29-1 to TRBJ1-1; D remains unclear. This CDR3 contains 13 residues. V was clipped by 4 bases and J by 10 bases, with 19 bases between them. Germline CDR1 SQVTM, CDR2 ANQGSEA. CDR3 nucleotides: TGCAGCGTTGGCCTATTCGAGAGGGATACAGCTTTCTTT. Translated, it gives CSVGLFERDTAFF.

The sample holds a few counts of this clone. The chain couples TRBV27 to TRBJ1-2, with TRBD1 identical over 9 bases. CDR3 length: 14 residues. Losses at the gene ends were 3 bases for V and 6 bases for J; bases not matched to a gene: 5. In germline, CDR1 is MNHEY, CDR2 SMNVEV (reference sequence). This chain's CDR3 is CASSLEGTGNGYTF. CDR3 DNA: TGTGCCAGCAGTTTGGAAGGGACAGGGAATGGCTACACCTTC.

This clone was picked up a small number of times. The chain employs TRBV28 and TRBJ2-5; 8 bases map to TRBD1. This CDR3 is built from 13 residues. Germline V lookup: CDR1 MDHEN, CDR2 SYDVKM. The trim removed 6 bases at V and 5 bases at J, leaving 5 bases unmatched. The CDR3 reads CASRGQAKETQYF. CDR3 nucleotides: TGTGCCAGCAGGGGACAGGCGAAGGAGACCCAGTACTTC.

The CDR3 spells CASSFRGTQYF. As DNA, the CDR3 is TGTGCCAGCAGCTTCCGAGGGACCCAGTACTTC. The chain recombines TRBV7-9 with TRBJ2-5; D is unresolved. The CDR3 covers 11 residues. CDR1 and CDR2 from the germline V gene are SEHNR and FQNEAQ (reference sequence). V was shortened by 3 bases and J by 7 bases, with 6 bases between the two germline ends.

The V gene is TRBV9, the J gene TRBJ1-5; D gene uncertain. Germline loops: CDR1 SGDLS, CDR2 YYNGEE. The CDR3 is made up of 13 amino acids. Trimming removed 3 bases at V and 7 bases at J, with 11 bases between. This CDR3 is CASSGGGRQPQHF. In DNA form, the CDR3 reads TGTGCCAGCAGCGGGGGAGGCCGGCAGCCCCAGCATTTT.